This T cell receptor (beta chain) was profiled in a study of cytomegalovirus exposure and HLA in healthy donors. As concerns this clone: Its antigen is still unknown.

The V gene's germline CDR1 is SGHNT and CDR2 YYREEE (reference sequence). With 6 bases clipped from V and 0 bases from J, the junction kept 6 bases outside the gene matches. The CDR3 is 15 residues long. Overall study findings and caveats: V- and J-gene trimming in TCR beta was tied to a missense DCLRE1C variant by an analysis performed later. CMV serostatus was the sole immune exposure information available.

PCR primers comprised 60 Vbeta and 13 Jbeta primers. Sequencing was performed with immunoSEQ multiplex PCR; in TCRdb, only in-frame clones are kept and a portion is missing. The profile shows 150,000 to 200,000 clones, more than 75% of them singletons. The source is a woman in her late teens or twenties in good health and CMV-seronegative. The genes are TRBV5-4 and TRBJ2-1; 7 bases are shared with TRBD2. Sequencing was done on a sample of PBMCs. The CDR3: CASTAASGSYNEQFF. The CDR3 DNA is TGTGCCAGCACCGCGGCTAGCGGCTCCTACAATGAGCAGTTCTTC.